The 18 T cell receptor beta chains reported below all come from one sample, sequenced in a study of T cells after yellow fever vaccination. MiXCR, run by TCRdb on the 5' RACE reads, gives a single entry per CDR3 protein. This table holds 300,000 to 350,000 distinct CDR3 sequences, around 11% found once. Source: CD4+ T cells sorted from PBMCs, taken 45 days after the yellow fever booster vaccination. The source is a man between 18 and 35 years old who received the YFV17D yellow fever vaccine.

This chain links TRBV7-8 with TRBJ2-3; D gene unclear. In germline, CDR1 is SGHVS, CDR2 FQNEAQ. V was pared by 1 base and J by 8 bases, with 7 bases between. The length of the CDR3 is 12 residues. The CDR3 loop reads CASSLEVGTQYF. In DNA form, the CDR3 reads TGTGCCAGCAGCTTAGAGGTTGGTACGCAGTATTTT.

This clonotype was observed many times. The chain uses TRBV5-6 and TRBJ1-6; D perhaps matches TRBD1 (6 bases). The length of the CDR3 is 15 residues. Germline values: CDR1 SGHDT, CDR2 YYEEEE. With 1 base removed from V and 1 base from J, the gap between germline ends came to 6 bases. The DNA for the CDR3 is TGTGCCAGCAGCTTGAGGGGGTCCTATAATTCACCCCTCCACTTT. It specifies CASSLRGSYNSPLHF.

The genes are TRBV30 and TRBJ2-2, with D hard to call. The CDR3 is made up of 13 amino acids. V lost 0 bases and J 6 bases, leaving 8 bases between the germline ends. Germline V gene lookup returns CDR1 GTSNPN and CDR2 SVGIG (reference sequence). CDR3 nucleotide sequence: TGTGCCTGGAGTGTAGATCTATCCGGGGAGCTGTTTTTT. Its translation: CAWSVDLSGELFF.

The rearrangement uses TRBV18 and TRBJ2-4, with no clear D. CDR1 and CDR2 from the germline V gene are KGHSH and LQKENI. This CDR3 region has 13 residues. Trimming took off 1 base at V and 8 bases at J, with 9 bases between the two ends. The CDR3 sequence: CASSPQGRDIQYF. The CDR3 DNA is TGTGCCAGCTCACCACAGGGAAGGGACATTCAGTACTTC.

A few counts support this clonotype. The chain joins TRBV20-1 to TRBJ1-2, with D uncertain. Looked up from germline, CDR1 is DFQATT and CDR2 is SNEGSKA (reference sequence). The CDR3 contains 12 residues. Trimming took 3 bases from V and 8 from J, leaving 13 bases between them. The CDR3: CSASWSLAGYTF. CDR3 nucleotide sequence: TGCAGTGCTAGTTGGAGCCTGGCGGGCTACACCTTC.

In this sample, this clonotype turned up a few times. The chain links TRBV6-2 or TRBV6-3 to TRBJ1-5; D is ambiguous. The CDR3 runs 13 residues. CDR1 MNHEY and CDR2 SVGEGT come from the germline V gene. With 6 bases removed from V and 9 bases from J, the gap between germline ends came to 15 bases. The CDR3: CASRPLAGSPQHF. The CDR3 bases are TGTGCCAGCAGGCCCCTGGCGGGATCGCCCCAGCATTTT.

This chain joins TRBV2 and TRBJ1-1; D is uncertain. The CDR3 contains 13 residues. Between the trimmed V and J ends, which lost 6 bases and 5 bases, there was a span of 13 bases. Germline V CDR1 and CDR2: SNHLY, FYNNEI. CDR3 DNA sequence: TGTGCCAGCAGAGAAATACGAAATACTGAAGCTTTCTTT. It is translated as CASREIRNTEAFF.

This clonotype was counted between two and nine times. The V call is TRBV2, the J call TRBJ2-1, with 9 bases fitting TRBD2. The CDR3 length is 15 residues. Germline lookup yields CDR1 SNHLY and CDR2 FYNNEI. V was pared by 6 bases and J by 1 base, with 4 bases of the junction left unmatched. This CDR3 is CASRRLAESYNEQFF. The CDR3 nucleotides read TGTGCCAGCAGGAGACTAGCGGAATCCTACAATGAGCAGTTCTTC.

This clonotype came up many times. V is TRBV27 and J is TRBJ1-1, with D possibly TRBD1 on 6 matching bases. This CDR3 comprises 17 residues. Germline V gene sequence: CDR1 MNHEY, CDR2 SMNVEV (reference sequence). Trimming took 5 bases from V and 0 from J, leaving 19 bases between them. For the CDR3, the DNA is TGTGCCAGCAGTCGTGTGGGGGGCCGGGGGGTGAACACTGAAGCTTTCTTT. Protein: CASSRVGGRGVNTEAFF.

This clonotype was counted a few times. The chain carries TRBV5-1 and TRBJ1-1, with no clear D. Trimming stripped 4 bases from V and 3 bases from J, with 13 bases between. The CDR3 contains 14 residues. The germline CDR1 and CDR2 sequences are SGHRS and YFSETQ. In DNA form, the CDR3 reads TGCGCCAGCAGCAACCACGGATACGACACTGAAGCTTTCTTT. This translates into CASSNHGYDTEAFF.

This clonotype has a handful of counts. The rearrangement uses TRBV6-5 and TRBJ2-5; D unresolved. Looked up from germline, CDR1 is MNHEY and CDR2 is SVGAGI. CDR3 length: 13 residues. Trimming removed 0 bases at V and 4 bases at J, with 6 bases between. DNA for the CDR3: TGTGCCAGCAGTTACTCGGTCGGAGAGACCCAGTACTTC. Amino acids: CASSYSVGETQYF.

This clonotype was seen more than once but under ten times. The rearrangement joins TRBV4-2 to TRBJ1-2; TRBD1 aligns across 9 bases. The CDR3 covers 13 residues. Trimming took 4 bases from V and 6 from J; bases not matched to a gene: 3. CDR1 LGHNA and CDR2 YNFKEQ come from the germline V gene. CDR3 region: CASSRDRADGYTF. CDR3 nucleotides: TGTGCCAGCAGCCGGGACAGGGCAGATGGCTACACCTTC.

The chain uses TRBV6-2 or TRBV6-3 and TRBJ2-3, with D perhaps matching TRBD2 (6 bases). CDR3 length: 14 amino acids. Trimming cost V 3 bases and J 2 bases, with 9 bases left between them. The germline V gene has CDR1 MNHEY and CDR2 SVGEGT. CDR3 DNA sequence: TGTGCCAGCAGTTATCGGGGGTTCACAGATACGCAGTATTTT. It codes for CASSYRGFTDTQYF.

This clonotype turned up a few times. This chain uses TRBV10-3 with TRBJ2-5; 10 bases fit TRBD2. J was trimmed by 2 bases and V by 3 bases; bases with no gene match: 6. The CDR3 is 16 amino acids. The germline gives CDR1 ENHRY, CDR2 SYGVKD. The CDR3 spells CAISEFTSGAQETQYF. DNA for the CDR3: TGTGCCATCAGTGAATTTACTAGCGGGGCTCAAGAGACCCAGTACTTC.

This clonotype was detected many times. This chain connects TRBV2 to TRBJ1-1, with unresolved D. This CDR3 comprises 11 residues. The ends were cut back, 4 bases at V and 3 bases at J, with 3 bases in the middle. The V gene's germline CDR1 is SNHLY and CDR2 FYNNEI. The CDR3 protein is CASSGDTEAFF. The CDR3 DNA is TGTGCCAGCAGTGGGGACACTGAAGCTTTCTTT.

As DNA, the CDR3 is TGCGCCAGCAGAACCTCCGGGACAGGGGTCCCCAATGAAAAACTGTTTTTT. It encodes CASRTSGTGVPNEKLFF. V and J are TRBV5-1 and TRBJ1-4; 10 nucleotides match TRBD1. Germline lookup yields CDR1 SGHRS and CDR2 YFSETQ. The CDR3 runs to 17 residues. V lost 5 bases and J lost 5; bases outside the gene matches: 12.

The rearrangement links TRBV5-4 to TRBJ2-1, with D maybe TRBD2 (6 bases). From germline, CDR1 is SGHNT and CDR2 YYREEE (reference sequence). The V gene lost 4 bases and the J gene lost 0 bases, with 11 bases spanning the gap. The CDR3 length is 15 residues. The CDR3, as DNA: TGTGCCAGCAGCCCCATGACTAGCTCCTACAATGAGCAGTTCTTC. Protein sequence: CASSPMTSSYNEQFF. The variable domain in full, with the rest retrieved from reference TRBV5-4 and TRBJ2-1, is ETGVTQSPTHLIKTRGQQVTLRCSSQSGHNTVSWYQQALGQGPQFIFQYYREEENGRGNFPPRFSGLQFPNYSSELNVNALELDDSALYLCASSPMTSSYNEQFFGPGTRLTVL.

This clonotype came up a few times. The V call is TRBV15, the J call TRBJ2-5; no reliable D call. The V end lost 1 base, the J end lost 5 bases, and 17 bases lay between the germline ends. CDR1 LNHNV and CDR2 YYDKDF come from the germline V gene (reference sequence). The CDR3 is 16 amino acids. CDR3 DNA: TGTGCCACCAGCAGAGGTCAAGTAATCGGGTCGGAGACCCAGTACTTC. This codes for CATSRGQVIGSETQYF.